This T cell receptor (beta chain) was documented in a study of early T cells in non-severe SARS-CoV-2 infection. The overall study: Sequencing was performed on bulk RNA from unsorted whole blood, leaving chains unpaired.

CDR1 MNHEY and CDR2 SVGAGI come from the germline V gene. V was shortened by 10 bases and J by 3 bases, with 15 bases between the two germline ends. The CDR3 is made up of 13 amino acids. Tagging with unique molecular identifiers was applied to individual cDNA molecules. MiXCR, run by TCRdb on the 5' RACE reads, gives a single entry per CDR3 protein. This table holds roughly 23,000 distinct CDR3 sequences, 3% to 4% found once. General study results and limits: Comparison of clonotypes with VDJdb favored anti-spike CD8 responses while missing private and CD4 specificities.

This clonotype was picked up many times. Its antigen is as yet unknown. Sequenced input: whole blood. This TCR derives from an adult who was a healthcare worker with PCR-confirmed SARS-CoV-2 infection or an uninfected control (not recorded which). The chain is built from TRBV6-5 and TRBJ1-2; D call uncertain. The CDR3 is CATPHGEHYGYTF. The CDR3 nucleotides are TGTGCCACCCCCCATGGGGAGCACTATGGCTACACCTTC.